A selection of T cell receptor beta chains follows, all from one sample in a study of identical twins. TCRdb analysed the 5' RACE reads with MiXCR anew, one entry per CDR3 protein. The table has under 900,000 distinct CDR3 sequences, more than 9% seen once. This sample was also put to use in a study of yellow fever vaccine responses in identical twins.

The sample taken for sequencing was PBMCs. The source of these receptors is a woman aged 18-29 years in good health. Both conserved end residues are part of each CDR3. The order of the fields is clone size, D gene, V gene, J gene, CDR3 DNA, CDR3 protein. The D gene is left open where the match is weak. The size of a clone is reported for some rows only, either as once, few or many, or as a class for expanded clones.

few	TRBD1	TRBV5-5	TRBJ2-2	TGTGCCAGCAGCTATCAATTCCGGGACAGCAACACCGGGGAGCTGTTTTTT	CASSYQFRDSNTGELFF
NA	TRBD2	TRBV19	TRBJ2-3	TGTGCCAGTAGTATTTGGACTAGCGCCCCTGATACGCAGTATTTT	CASSIWTSAPDTQYF
few	NA	TRBV28	TRBJ2-1	TGTGCCAGCAGTTTATGGGACCTGAAGCTGTTCTTC	CASSLWDLKLFF
few	NA	TRBV5-1	TRBJ1-1	TGCGCCAGCAGCTACAATGGGGGTGGGAACACTGAAGCTTTCTTT	CASSYNGGGNTEAFF
few	TRBD1	TRBV11-2	TRBJ2-5	TGTGCCAGCAGCTCGTCACCCGGGACAGGGGAAGAGACCCAGTACTTC	CASSSSPGTGEETQYF
many	NA	TRBV7-3	TRBJ2-1	TGTGCCAGCAGCTTAAGTTATAGGGGTTATGAGCAGTTCTTC	CASSLSYRGYEQFF
few	NA	TRBV29-1	TRBJ1-1	TGCAGCGTTGCTCTGGCGTCTGAAGCTTTCTTT	CSVALASEAFF
NA	TRBD2	TRBV5-1	TRBJ2-1	TGCGCCAGCAGGTCCTGGGGGGGGAGCTCCTACAATGAGCAGTTCTTC	CASRSWGGSSYNEQFF
few	TRBD2	TRBV6-2/TRBV6-3	TRBJ2-3	TGTGCCACCGGCCCTAGGCTAGCGGGGGCCACTAGCACAGATACGCAGTATTTT	CATGPRLAGATSTDTQYF
NA	NA	TRBV5-1	TRBJ1-6	TGCGCCAGCAGCTTGGAGGGAATCCCCTCACCCCTCCACTTT	CASSLEGIPSPLHF
few	NA	TRBV5-1	TRBJ2-7	TGCGCCAGCAGCCCGATCCGACAGGAACTCCTCACCGAGCAGTACTTC	CASSPIRQELLTEQYF
NA	NA	TRBV7-2	TRBJ2-3	TGTGCCAGCAGCTTAGCGGACCGGCCCACAGATACGCAGTATTTT	CASSLADRPTDTQYF
many	TRBD1	TRBV12-3/TRBV12-4	TRBJ1-5	TGTGCCAGCAGTATGGGGTGGGACAGGGGATTCCAGCCCCAGCATTTT	CASSMGWDRGFQPQHF
few	TRBD1	TRBV10-3	TRBJ2-3	TGTGCCATCACTAGGGGGCGCACAGATACGCAGTATTTT	CAITRGRTDTQYF
few	NA	TRBV13	TRBJ2-5	TGTGCCAGCAGCGCCGACAGGATATTAGGGACCCAGTACTTC	CASSADRILGTQYF
NA	TRBD1	TRBV9	TRBJ2-3	TGTGCCAGCAGCAAAGGACAGGGGGCCACAGATACGCAGTATTTT	CASSKGQGATDTQYF
NA	NA	TRBV14	TRBJ2-3	TGTGCCAGCAGCCAAGATACAACCACAGATACGCAGTATTTT	CASSQDTTTDTQYF
few	TRBD1	TRBV29-1	TRBJ2-2	TGCAGCGCAAACAGGGGGCAGGGCACCGGGGAGCTGTTTTTT	CSANRGQGTGELFF
many	NA	TRBV5-6	TRBJ2-1	TGTGCCAGCAGCTTGGCCACCGGGCTGGGGCAGTTCTTC	CASSLATGLGQFF
few	NA	TRBV10-3	TRBJ2-2	TGTGCCATCAGTGGACCCCTGATCACCGGGGAGCTGTTTTTT	CAISGPLITGELFF
few	TRBD2	TRBV5-1	TRBJ2-7	TGCGCCAGCAGCTCGGGACTAGCGGGAGGGCCCGGTCGAGAGCAGTACTTC	CASSSGLAGGPGREQYF
NA	NA	TRBV4-1	TRBJ2-1	TGCGCCAGCAGCCAAGAAAAGAGCCCAGGGGCCTACAATGAGCAGTTCTTC	CASSQEKSPGAYNEQFF
few	TRBD2	TRBV4-2	TRBJ2-2	TGTGCCAGCAGCCAAACGGGACTAGCGGGAGGATTCCGCACCGGGGAGCTGTTTTTT	CASSQTGLAGGFRTGELFF
many	TRBD2	TRBV28	TRBJ2-3	TGTGCCAGCAGCAGTAGCGGGGGTCACACAGATACGCAGTATTTT	CASSSSGGHTDTQYF
few	TRBD2	TRBV20-1	TRBJ2-1	TGCAGTCTAATTGGACTAGCCCGGAATGAGCAGTTCTTC	CSLIGLARNEQFF
few	NA	TRBV10-2	TRBJ2-5	TGCGCCAGCAGTACGCAACAGGGTTACGAGACCCAGTACTTC	CASSTQQGYETQYF